These 17 T cell receptor beta chains originate from one sample sequenced in a study of shared clonotypes between healthy human individuals. The table came from immunoSEQ multiplex PCR; TCRdb's copy has only in-frame clones and leaves some out. Among some 790,000 clones listed, 72% were seen once. Sequencing was performed on memory CD4+ T cells sorted from blood. Subset reported: CD45RA-negative fraction. The source of these receptors is a woman in her twenties or thirties in good health.

Regarding this clone: Other DNA sequences within the sample encode an identical CDR3. The rearrangement links TRBV28 to TRBJ2-5, with no clear D. CDR1 is MDHEN, CDR2 SYDVKM, per germline. V was cut by 5 bases and J by 1 base, with 8 bases left in between. The CDR3 sequence is 13 residues long. In nucleotides, the CDR3 is TGTGCCAGCAGTCCGACTGTCCAAGAGACCCAGTACTTC. Its translation is CASSPTVQETQYF.

The gene calls are TRBV27 and TRBJ2-5, with D possibly TRBD2 on 6 matching bases. Germline CDR1 is MNHEY and CDR2 is SMNVEV (reference sequence). This CDR3 spans 15 amino acids. V was trimmed by 4 bases and J by 4 bases, leaving 16 bases between them. For the CDR3, the DNA is TGTGCCAGCAGTTCCCCCAAGGCGGGACTAGAGACCCAGTACTTC. Amino acid sequence: CASSSPKAGLETQYF.

This clone was recorded many times. The same CDR3 also results from other DNA sequences found in this sample. This chain links TRBV5-6 with TRBJ2-1; the D is unclear. The CDR3 loop spans 12 amino acids. Trimming stripped 0 bases from V and 7 bases from J, with 5 bases between. Germline V lookup: CDR1 SGHDT, CDR2 YYEEEE. DNA of the CDR3: TGTGCCAGCAGCTTGGTTCAGAATGAGCAGTTCTTC. Amino acids: CASSLVQNEQFF.

The sample holds a few counts of this clone. This rearrangement joins TRBV28 to TRBJ1-2; unclear D gene. V gave up 7 bases and J gave up 4 bases, with 13 bases separating them. The V gene's germline CDR1 is MDHEN and CDR2 SYDVKM. The CDR3 is 13 residues long. In DNA, the CDR3 is TGTGCCAGCACTCTCGTTTCAGGCTATGGCTACACCTTC. Translation gives CASTLVSGYGYTF.

The count of this clone is one. This chain uses TRBV15 with TRBJ2-1; the match to TRBD2 covers 9 bases. J lost 0 bases, V lost 3 bases, and 3 bases had no gene match. The CDR3 sequence is 16 residues long. The germline CDR1 and CDR2 sequences are LNHNV and YYDKDF (reference sequence). CDR3 nucleotides: TGTGCCACCAGCAGGGCGGGAGGGGTCTCCTACAATGAGCAGTTCTTC. It translates to CATSRAGGVSYNEQFF.

The CDR3, as DNA: TGTGCCAGCAGCGCACCCTCGGGGAGCGACGAGCAGTACTTC. It codes for CASSAPSGSDEQYF. This sequence joins TRBV11-2 and TRBJ2-7; D possibly corresponds to TRBD2 (5 bases). The CDR3 runs 14 residues. Deletions cut 5 bases from V and 5 bases from J, with 16 bases between. The V gene's germline CDR1 is SGHAT and CDR2 FQNNGV.

This clone was seen at least ten times. The chain combines TRBV28 with TRBJ2-7, with TRBD2 as a possible D gene (7 bases). The CDR3 has 16 residues. Germline V gene data show CDR1 as MDHEN and CDR2 as SYDVKM. V lost 3 bases and J lost 1, with 16 bases in between. CDR3 sequence: CASSFPGGGRSYEQYF. The CDR3 DNA follows: TGTGCCAGCAGTTTTCCGGGGGGCGGCCGGTCCTACGAGCAGTACTTC.

Many counts were recorded for this clone. In DNA form, the CDR3 reads TGTGCCAGCAGCCTACAGGAAGCCTACGAGCAGTACTTC. It specifies CASSLQEAYEQYF. The chain uses TRBV6-5 and TRBJ2-7; D is possibly TRBD1 (5 bases). The CDR3 totals 13 residues. Trimming pared 6 bases from V and 2 bases from J, leaving 11 bases between. Germline assignment: CDR1 MNHEY and CDR2 SVGAGI.

V is TRBV2 and J is TRBJ1-2; TRBD1 is a possible D gene (6 bases). This CDR3 is built from 15 residues. Germline values: CDR1 SNHLY, CDR2 FYNNEI. Trimming took 8 bases from V and 2 from J, leaving 18 bases between them. The CDR3 loop is CASPSGRGPNYGYTF. Written as DNA, the CDR3 is TGTGCCAGCCCGTCGGGCAGGGGACCGAACTATGGCTACACCTTC.

For this clone: A much larger clone differs from this one at a single base, so this may be a read error. Distinct nucleotide sequences in the sample also encode this CDR3. The V call is TRBV11-2, the J call TRBJ2-7; D gene uncertain. The CDR3 is 11 amino acids. The V gene's germline CDR1 is SGHAT and CDR2 FQNNGV. The V end was cut by 2 bases, the J end by 4 bases, with 3 bases between. CDR3 residues: CASSLQYEQYF. CDR3 nucleotide sequence: TGTGCCAGCAGCTTACAGTACGAGCAGTACTTC.

The chain recombines TRBV6-1 with TRBJ2-3; D ambiguous. V shed 5 bases and J shed 4 bases, with 7 bases lying between them. The CDR3 loop spans 12 amino acids. Germline-derived CDR1 and CDR2 are MNHNS and SASEGT. The CDR3 sequence is CASSTLSDTQYF. Here the CDR3 DNA reads TGTGCCAGCAGTACTCTCTCAGATACGCAGTATTTT.

This clone was counted a few times. V and J are TRBV5-6 and TRBJ2-1; D is undetermined. V shed 4 bases and J shed 10 bases, with 15 bases lying between them. Germline V gene lookup returns CDR1 SGHDT and CDR2 YYEEEE. This CDR3 is 13 amino acids long. The CDR3 DNA reads as TGTGCCAGCAGCCCCCGGTTCATCGGCGAGCAGTTCTTC. Translating gives CASSPRFIGEQFF. Full variable domain (outside the CDR3, taken from reference TRBV5-6 and TRBJ2-1): DAGVTQSPTHLIKTRGQQVTLRCSPKSGHDTVSWYQQALGQGPQFIFQYYEEEERQRGNFPDRFSGHQFPNYSSELNVNALLLGDSALYLCASSPRFIGEQFFGPGTRLTVL.

The chain employs TRBV10-3 and TRBJ2-7; 11 bases line up with TRBD2. After removal of 6 bases from V and 0 bases from J, the junction contained 4 bases not matched to a gene. Looked up from germline, CDR1 is ENHRY and CDR2 is SYGVKD. CDR3 length: 15 amino acids. CDR3 sequence: CAIRGGLADSYEQYF. The CDR3 DNA sequence: TGTGCCATCAGGGGGGGACTAGCGGACTCCTACGAGCAGTACTTC.

Here the CDR3 reads CASSFRREGYNEQFF. Written as DNA, the CDR3 is TGTGCCAGCAGCTTCAGGCGGGAGGGGTACAATGAGCAGTTCTTC. This sequence joins TRBV7-9 and TRBJ2-1; 9 bases are a match to TRBD2. The V segment lost 3 bases and the J segment 4 bases; nucleotides outside the gene matches: 4. The length of the CDR3 is 15 residues. Germline V gives CDR1 SEHNR, CDR2 FQNEAQ (reference sequence).

The V gene is TRBV18, the J gene TRBJ1-2; 9 bases are a match to TRBD1. V trimming: 4 bases; J trimming: 8 bases; junction bases outside the gene matches: 2. The CDR3 is 12 amino acids. Germline-derived CDR1 and CDR2 are KGHSH and LQKENI. As DNA, the CDR3 is TGTGCCAGCTCACGGACAGGGGAAGGCTACACCTTC. Translating it yields CASSRTGEGYTF.

The chain uses TRBV7-2 and TRBJ1-2, with 10 positions matching TRBD1. The CDR3 is 15 amino acids. The V gene's germline CDR1 is SGHTA and CDR2 FQGNSA. V trimming: 5 bases; J trimming: 2 bases; junction bases outside the gene matches: 5. The CDR3 here is CASSPGQGRNYGYTF. In nucleotides, the CDR3 is TGTGCCAGCAGCCCGGGACAGGGGCGGAACTATGGCTACACCTTC.

Worth noting for this clone: Other nucleotide sequences from this sample produce the same CDR3. The chain joins TRBV7-2 to TRBJ2-7; D ambiguous. This CDR3 has 11 residues. The ends were cut back, 5 bases at V and 4 bases at J, with 6 bases in the middle. Germline values: CDR1 SGHTA, CDR2 FQGNSA. The DNA for the CDR3 is TGTGCCAGCAGCATACTTTACGAGCAGTACTTC. The encoded protein is CASSILYEQYF.